Reported below is one T cell receptor beta chain. Its specificity is unknown. This same CDR3 is encoded by further DNA sequences in the sample. The record originates from a study of shared clonotypes between healthy human individuals. Study in general: The donors, two women and three men, were aged 18 to 49.

CDR1 and CDR2 (germline): SGHTA, FQGNSA. This CDR3 has 12 amino acids. V lost 3 bases and J 7 bases, leaving 7 bases between the germline ends. Study-wide results and limits: Apart from blood, nothing was sampled; tissue repertoires likely differ.

Across several immunoSEQ plates, the genomic DNA of each subset was split evenly. Produced via immunoSEQ multiplex PCR; TCRdb's table is partial and in-frame only. Here the sample spans some 550,000 clones, less than 98% being singletons. The sample taken for sequencing was naive CD4+ T cells sorted from blood. Subset specified: CD45RA+ positively selected. The chain carries TRBV7-2 and TRBJ1-5; D perhaps matches TRBD1 (6 bases). This clonotype was obtained from a woman in her thirties in good health. The CDR3 sequence is CASSFGGQPQHF. DNA for the CDR3: TGTGCCAGCAGCTTCGGGGGCCAGCCCCAGCATTTT.